The sample holds many counts of the clone carrying this T cell receptor (beta chain). The antigen is not known. These data belong to a study of response to subunit inactivated influenza vaccine. General study results and limits: Authors suggested each seasonal flu vaccination may recruit only limited numbers of new T cells.

In germline, CDR1 is MNHEY, CDR2 SVGEGT. V lost 6 bases to trimming and J lost 1 base, with 15 bases between them. CDR3 length: 15 residues. One entry per CDR3 protein, called by TCRdb with MiXCR from the RT-PCR reads. The sample contains 250,000 to 350,000 distinct CDR3 sequences, approximately 23% of which appear only once. The origin of this receptor is a man between 50 and 75 years old who received an inactivated influenza vaccine. The V call is TRBV6-2 or TRBV6-3, the J call TRBJ1-1; D is unresolved. The sequencing used PBMCs from blood, collected less than 22 months after vaccination. CDR3 region: CASRLMLIQNTEAFF. CDR3 coding DNA: TGTGCCAGCAGGCTTATGCTTATACAGAACACTGAAGCTTTCTTT.